The 5 T cell receptor beta chains given below trace back to one sample, sequenced in a study of shared clonotypes between healthy human individuals. Using immunoSEQ multiplex PCR, the repertoire was profiled, and TCRdb retains in-frame clones only, with some absent. The table records 550,000 to 800,000 clones, approximately 74% of them present only once. Sequenced input: memory CD4+ T cells sorted from blood. This sample's subset: CD45RA-negative fraction. The receptor source for this set is a woman aged 30 to 39 in good health.

V and J are TRBV28 and TRBJ2-7; tentative D call: TRBD1 (6 bases). The germline V and J ends were trimmed by 1 base and 2 bases, with 12 bases remaining between them. The CDR3 sequence is 15 residues long. From germline, CDR1 is MDHEN and CDR2 SYDVKM. The CDR3 reads CASSLSGAVTYEQYF. The CDR3 DNA follows: TGTGCCAGCAGTTTATCAGGGGCCGTAACCTACGAGCAGTACTTC. Drawing the rest from reference TRBV28 and TRBJ2-7, the complete variable domain is DVKVTQSSRYLVKRTGEKVFLECVQDMDHENMFWYRQDPGLGLRLIYFSYDVKMKEKGDIPEGYSVSREKKERFSLILESASTNQTSMYLCASSLSGAVTYEQYFGPGTRLTVT.

This chain joins TRBV18 and TRBJ1-5, with 8 bases fitting TRBD1. The CDR3 is made up of 17 amino acids. From germline, CDR1 is KGHSH and CDR2 LQKENI. The V and J ends lost 5 bases and 4 bases, in that order; junction bases with no gene match: 13. CDR3 DNA: TGTGCCAGCTCATCCGGACAGGGTTTGGTCGAGAATCAGCCCCAGCATTTT. Encoded protein: CASSSGQGLVENQPQHF.

This clone was found a few times. V gene TRBV7-9 combines with J gene TRBJ2-1, with D perhaps assigned TRBD1 or TRBD2 (5 bases each). The CDR3 is 14 residues long. From germline, CDR1 is SEHNR and CDR2 FQNEAQ (reference sequence). The CDR3 region is CAGDRTRSYNEQFF. CDR3 DNA: TGTGCAGGGGACCGAACTCGCTCCTACAATGAGCAGTTCTTC.

This clone was seen a few times. The rearrangement joins TRBV15 to TRBJ1-4; D is unclear. CDR1 and CDR2 from the germline V gene are LNHNV and YYDKDF (reference sequence). The CDR3 extends over 16 amino acids. V was shortened by 3 bases and J by 0 bases, with 11 bases between the two germline ends. The CDR3 is CATSRGLIATNEKLFF. Written as DNA, the CDR3 is TGTGCCACCAGCAGGGGGTTGATAGCAACTAATGAAAAACTGTTTTTT.

The V gene is TRBV2, the J gene TRBJ2-2; D is possibly TRBD1 (6 bases). The CDR3 has 13 amino acids. The germline V gene has CDR1 SNHLY and CDR2 FYNNEI. Deletions cut 8 bases from V and 3 bases from J, with 10 bases between. The CDR3 loop reads CASAYRDTGELFF. Written as DNA, the CDR3 is TGTGCCAGCGCTTACAGGGACACCGGGGAGCTGTTTTTT.